These 23 T cell receptor beta chains share one sample of origin, sequenced in a study of blood T cells in healthy people across ages. Alongside a J-beta primer mix, a sample-barcoded 5' primer served in a second PCR lasting roughly 7 to 12 cycles. TCRdb re-derived calls from the 5' RACE reads in MiXCR, one entry per CDR3 protein. The table lists 1,500,000 or so distinct CDR3 sequences, almost 60% of them singletons, with approximately 7% in the top ten. The sequenced sample consisted of blood. These receptor sequences come from a man between 18 and 35 years old in good health.

This clonotype was counted a few times. This chain uses TRBV20-1 with TRBJ2-1; a weak D match, TRBD2 (7 bases). Germline V gene sequence: CDR1 DFQATT, CDR2 SNEGSKA (reference sequence). This CDR3 is 16 amino acids long. Trimming took off 1 base at V and 6 bases at J, with 19 bases between the two ends. The CDR3 sequence: CSARVWSGARGNEQFF. The CDR3 DNA sequence: TGCAGTGCTAGAGTCTGGAGCGGGGCCAGGGGCAATGAGCAGTTCTTC.

Only one count was recorded for this clonotype. This sequence joins TRBV5-6 and TRBJ2-3; 7 bases fit TRBD2. In germline, CDR1 is SGHDT, CDR2 YYEEEE. This CDR3 has 15 amino acids. V lost 4 bases, J lost 3 bases, and 8 bases stayed unmatched. CDR3 residues: CASSVIGGDTDTQYF. The DNA for the CDR3 is TGTGCCAGCAGCGTGATTGGGGGGGATACAGATACGCAGTATTTT.

Points on this clonotype: A much larger clone lies a single base off, so this may be a read error. The chain has TRBV20-1 and TRBJ2-2; TRBD1 aligns across 8 bases. This CDR3 has 16 amino acids. The J segment lost 9 bases and the V segment lost 0 bases, leaving 12 bases of the junction unmatched. CDR1 is DFQATT and CDR2 is SNEGSKA in the germline V gene (reference sequence). Written as DNA, the CDR3 is TGCAGTGCTAGAGATTGGCAGGGGGCGAGTACCCGGGAGCTGTTTTTT. As protein: CSARDWQGASTRELFF.

This clonotype was counted between two and nine times. CDR3 sequence: CASSSGLAGATDTQYF. The CDR3 region has the DNA TGTGCCAGCAGCTCGGGACTAGCGGGAGCCACAGATACGCAGTATTTT. This rearrangement joins TRBV11-3 to TRBJ2-3; 14 nucleotides align to TRBD2. V dropped 4 bases and J dropped 2; count of bases not matched to a gene: 2. CDR3 length: 16 amino acids. The germline gives CDR1 SGHNT, CDR2 YENEEA.

The rearrangement uses TRBV3-1 and TRBJ2-1, with 13 nucleotides matching TRBD2. The germline CDR1 and CDR2 sequences are LGHDT and YNNKEL (reference sequence). The CDR3 spans 16 residues. J lost 8 bases, V lost 4 bases, and 8 bases had no gene match. The DNA for the CDR3 is TGTGCCAGCAGCCCACTAGCGGGGGGGCCACTGGATGAGCAGTTCTTC. It is translated as CASSPLAGGPLDEQFF.

The chain employs TRBV3-1 and TRBJ2-6, with D perhaps TRBD2 (6 bases). The CDR3 length is 20 residues. Germline V gene lookup returns CDR1 LGHDT and CDR2 YNNKEL (reference sequence). V shed 0 bases and J shed 1 base, with 19 bases lying between them. CDR3 loop: CASSQEPGRESGSGANVLTF. The CDR3 region has the DNA TGTGCCAGCAGCCAAGAGCCGGGACGGGAGAGTGGTTCTGGGGCCAACGTCCTGACTTTC.

V usage is TRBV20-1 and J usage is TRBJ1-5, with D unresolved. The CDR3 runs 11 residues. Germline values: CDR1 DFQATT, CDR2 SNEGSKA (reference sequence). CDR3 residues: CNPCDNQPQHF. Written as DNA, the CDR3 is TGCAACCCTTGCGACAATCAGCCCCAGCATTTT.

The chain uses TRBV9 and TRBJ2-5; maybe TRBD2 (5 bases). The end of the DNA is better explained by TRBJ2-7, so the J call may be wrong. Germline loops: CDR1 SGDLS, CDR2 YYNGEE. This CDR3 comprises 13 residues. Here the CDR3 DNA reads TGTGCCAGCAGCGTAGACCTAGCTAACGAGCAGTACTTC. Protein: CASSVDLANEQYF.

This clonotype was counted a few times. V gene TRBV4-1 combines with J gene TRBJ2-1; D might be TRBD1 or TRBD2, each matching 5 bases. The V end lost 2 bases, the J end lost 3 bases, and 11 bases lay between the germline ends. The CDR3 loop spans 15 amino acids. Per the germline V gene, CDR1 is MGHRA and CDR2 is YSYEKL. CDR3 nucleotide sequence: TGCGCCAGCAGCCAAAGGGACGGGAACTACAATGAGCAGTTCTTC. It translates to CASSQRDGNYNEQFF.

This clonotype was observed a handful of times. The V call is TRBV12-3 or TRBV12-4, the J call TRBJ1-2; possibly TRBD1 for D (5 bases). CDR3 length: 12 amino acids. Trimming removed 3 bases at V and 7 bases at J, with 9 bases between. In nucleotides, the CDR3 is TGTGCCAGCAGTTTTGCTGGGGGTGGCTACACCTTC. This sequence encodes CASSFAGGGYTF.

The genes are TRBV6-5 and TRBJ2-4, with 8 bases lining up with TRBD2. The J call is doubtful: the DNA matches TRBJ2-7 better. Germline V gene data show CDR1 as MNHEY and CDR2 as SVGAGI. CDR3 length equals 13 residues. CDR3 amino acids: CASSVGSGTEQYF. Written as DNA, the CDR3 is TGTGCCAGCAGTGTTGGTAGCGGGACCGAGCAGTACTTC.

J is TRBJ2-3 and V is TRBV10-3; D gene ambiguous. The CDR3 has 15 amino acids. Germline V lookup: CDR1 ENHRY, CDR2 SYGVKD. The V gene lost 6 bases and the J gene lost 2 bases, with 15 bases spanning the gap. In nucleotides, the CDR3 is TGTGCCATCAGCCCCGGCAGATCTTCCACAGATACGCAGTATTTT. Translation gives CAISPGRSSTDTQYF.

The chain recombines TRBV5-1 with TRBJ2-7, with 11 bases aligning to TRBD1. After removal of 0 bases from V and 4 bases from J, the junction contained 6 bases not matched to a gene. The germline gives CDR1 SGHRS, CDR2 YFSETQ. The CDR3 covers 16 residues. In nucleotides, the CDR3 is TGCGCCAGCAGCTTGGATTACGGGACAGGGGGTTACGAGCAGTACTTC. This translates into CASSLDYGTGGYEQYF. Based on the CDR3 plus reference TRBV5-1 and TRBJ2-7, the full variable domain is KAGVTQTPRYLIKTRGQQVTLSCSPISGHRSVSWYQQTPGQGLQFLFEYFSETQRNKGNFPGRFSGRQFSNSRSEMNVSTLELGDSALYLCASSLDYGTGGYEQYFGPGTRLTVT.

The J gene is TRBJ2-7, the V gene TRBV27; 7 bases are shared with TRBD1. The CDR3 has 13 amino acids. Germline-derived CDR1 and CDR2 are MNHEY and SMNVEV (reference sequence). The V segment lost 6 bases and the J segment 6 bases; nucleotides outside the gene matches: 8. In DNA, the CDR3 is TGTGCCAGCAGCTGGGGACAGTCCCTCGAGCAGTACTTC. Its translation: CASSWGQSLEQYF.

CDR3 DNA: TGCGCCAGCAGCCAGAAAGACAATGAGCAGTTCTTC. Amino acids: CASSQKDNEQFF. This chain links TRBV4-1 with TRBJ2-1; D remains ambiguous. The germline V gene has CDR1 MGHRA and CDR2 YSYEKL. This CDR3 region has 12 residues. Trimming stripped 3 bases from V and 5 bases from J, with 5 bases between.

This clonotype was counted between two and nine times. At one end, the junction sequence differs from germline, possibly due to a read error. The genes are TRBV29-1 and TRBJ1-3; perhaps TRBD1 as D (6 bases). The CDR3 is 14 amino acids. Germline V gene data show CDR1 as SQVTM and CDR2 as ANQGSEA. The CDR3 DNA sequence: TGCAGCGTTGAGACAGGAGGCTCTGGAAACGCCATATATTTT. Translation: CSVETGGSGNAIYF.

The genes are TRBV5-1 and TRBJ2-3; D not certain. Germline values: CDR1 SGHRS, CDR2 YFSETQ. This CDR3 region has 17 residues. The germline V and J ends were trimmed by 0 bases and 0 bases, with 14 bases remaining between them. CDR3 bases: TGCGCCAGCAGCTTGGCCCGTGGGATCCCTAGCACAGATACGCAGTATTTT. As protein: CASSLARGIPSTDTQYF.

The J gene is TRBJ1-2, the V gene TRBV5-1; D is unclear. This CDR3 has 13 amino acids. The germline V gene encodes CDR1 SGHRS and CDR2 YFSETQ. The V and J ends lost 0 bases and 6 bases respectively, with 9 bases between them. The DNA of the CDR3 is TGCGCCAGCAGCTTGGGGGGTTTCGATGGCTACACCTTC. Protein product: CASSLGGFDGYTF. Filled out from reference TRBV5-1 and TRBJ1-2, the complete variable domain reads KAGVTQTPRYLIKTRGQQVTLSCSPISGHRSVSWYQQTPGQGLQFLFEYFSETQRNKGNFPGRFSGRQFSNSRSEMNVSTLELGDSALYLCASSLGGFDGYTFGSGTRLTVV.

V gene TRBV6-1 combines with J gene TRBJ1-1; D ambiguous. This CDR3 contains 11 residues. CDR1 MNHNS and CDR2 SASEGT come from the germline V gene. V shed 2 bases and J shed 4 bases, with 2 bases lying between them. CDR3 region: CASSEPTEAFF. As DNA, the CDR3 is TGTGCCAGCAGTGAACCCACTGAAGCTTTCTTT.

The rearrangement uses TRBV7-9 and TRBJ2-1, with 10 bases matching TRBD2. Losses at the gene ends were 7 bases for V and 8 bases for J; bases not matched to a gene: 8. The CDR3 has 14 amino acids. CDR1 SEHNR and CDR2 FQNEAQ come from the germline V gene (reference sequence). CDR3 sequence reads: CASTDSGGVDEQFF. CDR3 nucleotides: TGTGCCAGCACGGACAGCGGGGGGGTAGATGAGCAGTTCTTC.

The V gene is TRBV10-3, the J gene TRBJ2-4, with TRBD2 as a possible D gene (5 bases). This CDR3 has 16 amino acids. V dropped 11 bases and J dropped 2 bases, with 22 bases sitting between them. Looked up from germline, CDR1 is ENHRY and CDR2 is SYGVKD. The chain's CDR3 is CAPQIWGRRSKNIQYF. DNA for the CDR3: TGTGCCCCACAAATCTGGGGTAGGAGGTCCAAAAACATTCAGTACTTC.

V gene TRBV4-1 combines with J gene TRBJ1-4; 11 positions agree with TRBD1. Germline V gene lookup returns CDR1 MGHRA and CDR2 YSYEKL. The CDR3 is 19 amino acids. The junction had 9 bases not matched to a gene; V was cut back by 2 bases and J by 1 base. The CDR3 here is CASSQPRTGGLLTNEKLFF. CDR3 in DNA: TGCGCCAGCAGCCAACCCAGGACAGGGGGCCTCTTAACTAATGAAAAACTGTTTTTT.

The J gene is TRBJ2-1, the V gene TRBV20-1; TRBD1 might be the D (5 bases). Trimming removed 0 bases from V and 5 bases from J, with 14 bases in between. The CDR3 length is 15 residues. CDR1 is DFQATT and CDR2 is SNEGSKA in the germline V gene (reference sequence). The CDR3 sequence is CSARDPRVANNEQFF. CDR3 coding DNA: TGCAGTGCTAGAGACCCCAGGGTAGCTAACAATGAGCAGTTCTTC.